The 16 T cell receptor beta chains below come from one sample, sequenced in a study of shared clonotypes between healthy human individuals. CD45RO-negative cells were positively selected for CCR7, leaving out terminally differentiated effector memory CD45RA+ cells. Profiled with immunoSEQ multiplex PCR; TCRdb holds only in-frame clones, not every one. The sample has some 2.1 million clones; about 94% are singletons. Sequenced sample: naive CD8+ T cells sorted from blood. These receptor sequences come from a man younger than 30 in good health.

The V and J genes are TRBV18 and TRBJ2-3; D uncertain. Germline assignment: CDR1 KGHSH and CDR2 LQKENI. The ends were cut back, 2 bases at V and 0 bases at J, with 3 bases in the middle. The CDR3 is 13 residues long. The CDR3 is CASSPKSTDTQYF. As DNA, the CDR3 is TGTGCCAGCTCACCAAAGAGCACAGATACGCAGTATTTT.

CDR3 region: CASSNLPNTEAFF. DNA of the CDR3: TGTGCCAGCAGTAACCTACCGAACACTGAAGCTTTCTTT. The V and J genes are TRBV9 and TRBJ1-1; unclear D gene. Trimming left V 5 bases short and J 1 base short, with 9 bases between. This CDR3 comprises 13 residues. Per the germline V gene, CDR1 is SGDLS and CDR2 is YYNGEE.

The rearrangement joins TRBV7-9 to TRBJ2-7, with D perhaps given as TRBD1 or TRBD2 (5 bases each). Trimming shortened V by 5 bases and J by 2 bases, and 10 bases separated the two germline ends. Germline V gene data show CDR1 as SEHNR and CDR2 as FQNEAQ (reference sequence). This CDR3 has 13 residues. This chain's CDR3 is CASSQGDPYEQYF. For the CDR3, the DNA is TGTGCCAGCAGCCAAGGGGACCCCTACGAGCAGTACTTC.

This chain links TRBV20-1 with TRBJ2-7, with D maybe TRBD2 (6 bases). Trimming cost V 6 bases and J 7 bases, with 13 bases left between them. Germline-derived CDR1 and CDR2 are DFQATT and SNEGSKA (reference sequence). The CDR3 is 11 amino acids. The DNA of the CDR3 is TGCAGTGCCGGCCAGGCGGGAGAGCAGTACTTC. It yields the protein CSAGQAGEQYF.

J is TRBJ2-7 and V is TRBV4-3, with no clear D. The CDR3 length is 16 residues. Per the germline V gene, CDR1 is LGHNA and CDR2 is YSLEER. V shed 0 bases and J shed 3 bases, with 15 bases lying between them. The CDR3 DNA reads TGCGCCAGCAGCCAAGATCCTTTGGCTAACAACTACGAGCAGTACTTC. It yields the protein CASSQDPLANNYEQYF.

The chain has TRBV5-6 and TRBJ2-7, with D possibly matching TRBD2 (5 bases). The CDR3 has 12 residues. Germline V gene sequence: CDR1 SGHDT, CDR2 YYEEEE. Trimming removed 4 bases from V and 6 bases from J, with 11 bases in between. The CDR3 spells CASSGPGGEQYF. The CDR3 DNA is TGTGCCAGCAGCGGCCCTGGAGGCGAGCAGTACTTC. Based on the CDR3 plus reference TRBV5-6 and TRBJ2-7, the full variable domain is DAGVTQSPTHLIKTRGQQVTLRCSPKSGHDTVSWYQQALGQGPQFIFQYYEEEERQRGNFPDRFSGHQFPNYSSELNVNALLLGDSALYLCASSGPGGEQYFGPGTRLTVT.

The chain has TRBV2 and TRBJ2-5; 7 bases align to TRBD2. This CDR3 region has 14 residues. Trimming took 4 bases from V and 5 from J; bases not matched to a gene: 7. The germline V gene encodes CDR1 SNHLY and CDR2 FYNNEI. The CDR3 reads CASSAEGRVETQYF. The CDR3 DNA follows: TGTGCCAGCAGTGCCGAAGGGAGGGTGGAGACCCAGTACTTC.

The CDR3 here is CATSRPTGGTPETQYF. CDR3 nucleotide sequence: TGTGCCACCAGCAGACCTACCGGTGGGACACCAGAGACCCAGTACTTC. J is TRBJ2-5 and V is TRBV15, with D possibly TRBD1 on 6 matching bases. The ends were cut back, 2 bases at V and 4 bases at J, with 17 bases in the middle. The CDR3 covers 16 residues. Looked up from germline, CDR1 is LNHNV and CDR2 is YYDKDF (reference sequence).

As for this clone: A junction end diverges from the germline sequence, so it may reflect a read error. The chain combines TRBV7-9 with TRBJ2-4; 9 bases map to TRBD1. The length of the CDR3 is 9 residues. Germline V gene lookup returns CDR1 SEHNR and CDR2 FQNEAQ (reference sequence). This CDR3 reads CASSMGQGF. As DNA, the CDR3 is TGTGCCAGCAGCATGGGACAGGGCTTC.

This clone was detected once. The chain links TRBV19 to TRBJ2-3; no clear D gene. Per germline, CDR1 LNHDA and CDR2 SQIVND (reference sequence). Trimming pared 1 base from V and 4 bases from J, leaving 18 bases between. This CDR3 is built from 17 residues. The CDR3 nucleotides are TGTGCCAGTAGTATAGTCGTGGGCCACCCTTTGGCAGATACGCAGTATTTT. Protein product: CASSIVVGHPLADTQYF.

The chain has TRBV5-1 and TRBJ1-2, with D possibly TRBD1 on 5 matching bases. The CDR3 length is 14 residues. The V end lost 4 bases, the J end lost 6 bases, and 16 bases lay between the germline ends. Germline V lookup: CDR1 SGHRS, CDR2 YFSETQ. The CDR3 region has the DNA TGCGCCAGCAGCACCAGGGAATTGATCGATGGCTACACCTTC. This encodes CASSTRELIDGYTF.

This sequence joins TRBV25-1 and TRBJ1-1, with 10 bases identical to TRBD1. CDR3 length: 16 amino acids. V gave up 3 bases and J gave up 5 bases; unmatched junction bases: 9. The V gene's germline CDR1 is MGHDK and CDR2 SYGVNS. DNA of the CDR3: TGTGCCAGCAGTGACCATTCCGGACAGGGGGAAACTGAAGCTTTCTTT. The encoded protein is CASSDHSGQGETEAFF.

This clone was seen a handful of times. This chain joins TRBV27 and TRBJ2-7, with 12 nucleotides matching TRBD1. CDR1 and CDR2 (germline): MNHEY, SMNVEV (reference sequence). The V and J ends lost 5 bases and 2 bases, in that order; junction bases with no gene match: 7. CDR3 length: 16 residues. The CDR3 spells CASSAGTGGKTYEQYF. CDR3 bases: TGTGCCAGCAGTGCCGGGACAGGGGGCAAGACCTACGAGCAGTACTTC.

Concerning this clone itself: The same CDR3 also results from other DNA sequences found in this sample. This rearrangement joins TRBV13 to TRBJ2-7; TRBD2 agrees at 11 bases. The germline CDR1 and CDR2 sequences are PRHDT and FYEKMQ (reference sequence). The CDR3 runs to 15 residues. J gave up 2 bases and V 5 bases, and 5 bases lay outside the gene matches. CDR3 in amino acids: CASSPGLAGPYEQYF. CDR3 nucleotide sequence: TGTGCCAGCAGCCCCGGACTAGCGGGCCCCTACGAGCAGTACTTC.

The rearrangement links TRBV7-9 to TRBJ2-7; D might be TRBD1 or TRBD2, each matching 6 bases. CDR1 is SEHNR and CDR2 is FQNEAQ in the germline V gene (reference sequence). Trimming took 4 bases from V and 7 from J, leaving 20 bases between them. This CDR3 spans 15 amino acids. The CDR3 reads CASSYPSRGLYEQYF. Here the CDR3 DNA reads TGTGCCAGCAGCTACCCAAGTCGGGGGCTTTATGAGCAGTACTTC. Full variable domain (rest looked up from reference TRBV7-9 and TRBJ2-7): DTGVSQNPRHKITKRGQNVTFRCDPISEHNRLYWYRQTLGQGPEFLTYFQNEAQLEKSRLLSDRFSAERPKGSFSTLEIQRTEQGDSAMYLCASSYPSRGLYEQYFGPGTRLTVT.

The J gene is TRBJ2-2, the V gene TRBV19; possibly TRBD2 for D (6 bases). The CDR3 covers 14 residues. CDR1 is LNHDA and CDR2 is SQIVND in the germline V gene (reference sequence). The V gene lost 6 bases and the J gene lost 3 bases, with 11 bases spanning the gap. CDR3 bases: TGTGCCAGTAGCTGGAGGGGAGACACCGGGGAGCTGTTTTTT. Its protein is CASSWRGDTGELFF.